The 19 T cell receptor beta chains listed next were all sequenced from one sample in a study of a mutant IDH1 vaccine in newly diagnosed glioma. The time point denotes: week 5, during vaccination. Vaccine doses each comprised 300 ug of mutant IDH1 20-mer peptide, with topical imiquimod. These TCRs are of unknown antigen specificity. Profiling relied on immunoSEQ multiplex PCR, and the TCRdb table lists in-frame clones only, not all of them. The table includes roughly 25,000 clones, approximately 80% detected once. The sequencing here drew on PBMCs, taken from a glioma patient whose treatment included an IDH1 peptide vaccine. The receptors stem from a man aged 35 to 55 with glioma.

This chain links TRBV5-6 with TRBJ2-2, with 9 bases matching TRBD2. V shed 3 bases, J shed 2 bases, and the junction held 8 bases outside the gene matches. CDR3 size: 17 residues. Germline-derived CDR1 and CDR2 are SGHDT and YYEEEE. As DNA, the CDR3 is TGTGCCAGCAGCTCTCTCGGGCGGGAGGGAAACACCGGGGAGCTGTTTTTT. It encodes CASSSLGREGNTGELFF. Looking up the rest from reference TRBV5-6 and TRBJ2-2 gives the full variable domain: DAGVTQSPTHLIKTRGQQVTLRCSPKSGHDTVSWYQQALGQGPQFIFQYYEEEERQRGNFPDRFSGHQFPNYSSELNVNALLLGDSALYLCASSSLGREGNTGELFFGEGSRLTVL.

V usage is TRBV29-1 and J usage is TRBJ1-1; tentatively, D is TRBD1 (5 bases). In germline, CDR1 is SQVTM, CDR2 ANQGSEA. CDR3 length: 13 amino acids. V lost 7 bases and J 5 bases, leaving 17 bases between the germline ends. This CDR3 reads CSDRRGGGTEAFF. The CDR3 nucleotides are TGCAGCGACCGGCGGGGCGGGGGGACTGAAGCTTTCTTT. Filled out from reference TRBV29-1 and TRBJ1-1, the complete variable domain reads SAVISQKPSRDICQRGTSLTIQCQVDSQVTMMFWYRQQPGQSLTLIATANQGSEATYESGFVIDKFPISRPNLTFSTLTVSNMSPEDSSIYLCSDRRGGGTEAFFGQGTRLTVV.

V is TRBV5-6 and J is TRBJ2-5; 7 bases fit TRBD1. Looked up from germline, CDR1 is SGHDT and CDR2 is YYEEEE. The CDR3 extends over 13 amino acids. V shed 1 base, J shed 4 bases, and the junction held 1 base outside the gene matches. The CDR3 nucleotides are TGTGCCAGCAGCTTGAACAGGGGAGAGACCCAGTACTTC. Its translation is CASSLNRGETQYF.

The chain combines TRBV5-6 with TRBJ2-1, with 9 bases aligning to TRBD2. The CDR3 consists of 15 residues. Losses at the gene ends were 2 bases for V and 8 bases for J; bases not matched to a gene: 8. The germline gives CDR1 SGHDT, CDR2 YYEEEE. The CDR3 sequence is CASSFSGGREDEQFF. In DNA, the CDR3 is TGTGCCAGCAGCTTTTCGGGCGGGAGGGAGGATGAGCAGTTCTTC. The full variable domain, completed using reference TRBV5-6 and TRBJ2-1, is DAGVTQSPTHLIKTRGQQVTLRCSPKSGHDTVSWYQQALGQGPQFIFQYYEEEERQRGNFPDRFSGHQFPNYSSELNVNALLLGDSALYLCASSFSGGREDEQFFGPGTRLTVL.

The V and J genes are TRBV25-1 and TRBJ1-2, with D possibly matching TRBD1 (6 bases). The CDR3 runs to 13 residues. V shed 5 bases and J shed 7 bases, with 14 bases lying between them. From germline, CDR1 is MGHDK and CDR2 SYGVNS. CDR3 residues: CASSYIQGSGYTF. The CDR3, as DNA: TGTGCCAGCAGTTACATACAGGGCTCTGGCTACACCTTC.

The CDR3 bases are TGTGCCAACCCACCCCAGGACAGGGTAGGGAGCAATCAGCCCCAGCATTTT. It specifies CANPPQDRVGSNQPQHF. This chain connects TRBV18 to TRBJ1-5, with 8 nucleotides matching TRBD1. After removal of 10 bases from V and 1 base from J, the junction contained 15 bases not matched to a gene. Germline values: CDR1 KGHSH, CDR2 LQKENI. The CDR3 covers 17 residues.

The rearrangement links TRBV9 to TRBJ2-3; 9 positions agree with TRBD2. This CDR3 has 16 amino acids. From germline, CDR1 is SGDLS and CDR2 YYNGEE. J gave up 4 bases and V 3 bases, and 9 bases lay outside the gene matches. CDR3 in amino acids: CASSALAGLSADTQYF. The CDR3 coding sequence is TGTGCCAGCAGCGCCCTAGCGGGATTGAGCGCAGATACGCAGTATTTT. Full variable domain (missing parts from reference TRBV9 and TRBJ2-3): DSGVTQTPKHLITATGQRVTLRCSPRSGDLSVYWYQQSLDQGLQFLIQYYNGEERAKGNILERFSAQQFPDLHSELNLSSLELGDSALYFCASSALAGLSADTQYFGPGTRLTVL.

CDR3 protein: CASSLGLAVIYEQFF. The CDR3 bases are TGTGCCAGCTCCCTGGGACTAGCGGTGATATATGAGCAGTTCTTC. The chain combines TRBV18 with TRBJ2-1, with 11 nucleotides matching TRBD2. V shed 6 bases, J shed 8 bases, and the junction held 9 bases outside the gene matches. Germline V gives CDR1 KGHSH, CDR2 LQKENI. CDR3 length: 15 residues.

The chain couples TRBV2 to TRBJ1-5; D call uncertain. V was clipped by 5 bases and J by 7 bases, with 9 bases between them. CDR1 and CDR2 from the germline V gene are SNHLY and FYNNEI. This CDR3 is 12 amino acids long. In DNA form, the CDR3 reads TGTGCCAGCAGTCAGACTCAACAGCCCCAGCATTTT. It encodes CASSQTQQPQHF. The variable domain in full, completed from reference TRBV2 and TRBJ1-5, reads EPEVTQTPSHQVTQMGQEVILRCVPISNHLYFYWYRQILGQKVEFLVSFYNNEISEKSEIFDDQFSVERPDGSNFTLKIRSTKLEDSAMYFCASSQTQQPQHFGDGTRLSIL.

V gene TRBV19 combines with J gene TRBJ2-1; 8 bases map to TRBD2. The CDR3 extends over 14 amino acids. CDR1 is LNHDA and CDR2 is SQIVND in the germline V gene (reference sequence). V dropped 5 bases and J dropped 4; count of bases not matched to a gene: 4. CDR3 protein: CASSGGRLYNEQFF. The CDR3 bases are TGTGCCAGTAGTGGCGGGAGGCTATACAATGAGCAGTTCTTC.

The rearrangement uses TRBV29-1 and TRBJ2-5; 7 nucleotides line up with TRBD1. Germline CDR1 and CDR2: SQVTM and ANQGSEA. The CDR3 extends over 17 amino acids. Germline trimming cut 6 bases from V and 4 bases from J; bases unmatched to any gene: 20. CDR3 sequence (DNA): TGCAGCGTGAAGGGGGCGCGAAGTTCGGTTCTTGGAGAGACCCAGTACTTC. It codes for CSVKGARSSVLGETQYF.

This chain links TRBV9 with TRBJ2-7, with D tentatively TRBD1 or TRBD2 (5 bases each). The V end lost 2 bases, the J end lost 7 bases, and 10 bases lay between the germline ends. Germline V gene sequence: CDR1 SGDLS, CDR2 YYNGEE. This CDR3 comprises 12 residues. The CDR3 sequence is CASSVGEEEQYF. CDR3 DNA sequence: TGTGCCAGCAGCGTGGGGGAAGAAGAGCAGTACTTC. Together with reference TRBV9 and TRBJ2-7, the CDR3 gives the full variable domain: DSGVTQTPKHLITATGQRVTLRCSPRSGDLSVYWYQQSLDQGLQFLIQYYNGEERAKGNILERFSAQQFPDLHSELNLSSLELGDSALYFCASSVGEEEQYFGPGTRLTVT.

V and J are TRBV4-1 and TRBJ2-3; 7 bases agree with TRBD2. Unmatched junction bases numbered 10, after V lost 6 bases and J lost 4 bases. CDR1 is MGHRA, CDR2 YSYEKL, per germline. The CDR3 has 15 residues. This CDR3 is CASRKIAGAADTQYF. The CDR3 DNA sequence: TGCGCCAGCAGGAAAATCGCGGGAGCAGCAGATACGCAGTATTTT.

The chain carries TRBV7-7 and TRBJ2-2; 7 bases are shared with TRBD1. Germline values: CDR1 SSHAT, CDR2 FNYEAQ (reference sequence). This CDR3 has 16 amino acids. J gave up 4 bases and V 2 bases, and 7 bases lay outside the gene matches. CDR3 residues: CASSLSEGARTGELFF. The CDR3 DNA is TGTGCCAGCAGCTTATCAGAGGGGGCGCGCACCGGGGAGCTGTTTTTT.

Only one count was recorded for this clone. V and J are TRBV11-2 and TRBJ1-1; possible D gene TRBD1, 5 bases. V lost 1 base and J lost 0, with 9 bases in between. This CDR3 has 15 amino acids. Germline V CDR1 and CDR2: SGHAT, FQNNGV. The CDR3 DNA is TGTGCCAGCAGCTTAGGGGGGATCATGAACACTGAAGCTTTCTTT. Protein product: CASSLGGIMNTEAFF.

The V gene is TRBV5-1, the J gene TRBJ2-2; D is perhaps TRBD1 or TRBD2 (7 bases each). This CDR3 region has 16 residues. Per the germline V gene, CDR1 is SGHRS and CDR2 is YFSETQ. Trimming shortened V by 4 bases and J by 4 bases, and 17 bases separated the two germline ends. The CDR3 DNA reads as TGCGCCAGCAGCCCCGGGGGAGGGGGCGGCACCGGGGAGCTGTTTTTT. This codes for CASSPGGGGGTGELFF.

This chain joins TRBV7-6 and TRBJ2-1; 12 bases are a match to TRBD2. Germline CDR1 SGHVS, CDR2 FNYEAQ. With 0 bases clipped from V and 8 bases from J, the junction kept 5 bases outside the gene matches. The CDR3 has 16 amino acids. CDR3 amino acids: CASSLATSGSEDEQFF. The CDR3 coding sequence is TGTGCCAGCAGCTTAGCGACTAGCGGGAGTGAAGATGAGCAGTTCTTC. Based on the CDR3 plus reference TRBV7-6 and TRBJ2-1, the full variable domain is GAGVSQSPRYKVTKRGQDVALRCDPISGHVSLYWYRQALGQGPEFLTYFNYEAQQDKSGLPNDRFSAERPEGSISTLTIQRTEQRDSAMYRCASSLATSGSEDEQFFGPGTRLTVL.

J is TRBJ2-1 and V is TRBV7-9, with 7 bases fitting TRBD2. Germline trimming cut 4 bases from V and 4 bases from J; bases unmatched to any gene: 10. The CDR3 runs 16 residues. From germline, CDR1 is SEHNR and CDR2 FQNEAQ (reference sequence). The CDR3 spells CASSSSMASGYNEQFF. The CDR3 nucleotides read TGTGCCAGCAGCTCCTCCATGGCTAGCGGATACAATGAGCAGTTCTTC. Full variable domain (missing parts from reference TRBV7-9 and TRBJ2-1): DTGVSQNPRHKITKRGQNVTFRCDPISEHNRLYWYRQTLGQGPEFLTYFQNEAQLEKSRLLSDRFSAERPKGSFSTLEIQRTEQGDSAMYLCASSSSMASGYNEQFFGPGTRLTVL.

This sequence joins TRBV5-4 and TRBJ2-2; 7 positions agree with TRBD1. This CDR3 region has 15 residues. Trimming at V came to 4 bases and at J to 4 bases, leaving 7 bases not matched to a gene. The germline CDR1 and CDR2 sequences are SGHNT and YYREEE (reference sequence). The CDR3 DNA follows: TGTGCCAGCAGCGCCAGGGGGACAGTCACCGGGGAGCTGTTTTTT. As protein: CASSARGTVTGELFF. Variable domain in full (rest from reference TRBV5-4 and TRBJ2-2): ETGVTQSPTHLIKTRGQQVTLRCSSQSGHNTVSWYQQALGQGPQFIFQYYREEENGRGNFPPRFSGLQFPNYSSELNVNALELDDSALYLCASSARGTVTGELFFGEGSRLTVL.